Shown below are 21 T cell receptor beta chains from a single sample sequenced in a study of control samples from healthy donors and cancer patients. Produced via immunoSEQ multiplex PCR; TCRdb's table is partial and in-frame only. The sample includes 45,000 or so clones, 80% to 95% of them seen just once. Sequenced input: PBMCs. Source of these receptors: a woman aged 40-49 years with head and neck cancer.

The J gene is TRBJ1-1, the V gene TRBV4-1; 7 bases line up with TRBD1. Germline CDR1 and CDR2: MGHRA and YSYEKL. This CDR3 contains 16 residues. Trimming at V came to 3 bases and at J to 3 bases, leaving 10 bases not matched to a gene. CDR3 nucleotides: TGCGCCAGCAGCCAGGTTAAGGACAGGTTGGACACTGAAGCTTTCTTT. Protein: CASSQVKDRLDTEAFF.

This rearrangement joins TRBV3-1 (or the pseudogene TRBV3-2) to TRBJ1-2; 8 bases line up with TRBD1. V was clipped by 3 bases and J by 8 bases; unmatched bases: 14. The CDR3 length is 16 residues. Germline V lookup: CDR1 LGHDT, CDR2 YNNKEL (reference sequence). This chain's CDR3 is CASSHLGRETGVGYTF. CDR3 in DNA: TGTGCCAGCAGCCATCTTGGAAGGGAGACAGGGGTAGGCTACACCTTC.

This clone was counted a single time. Other nucleotide sequences in the sample specify the same CDR3. V usage is TRBV11-2 and J usage is TRBJ1-1, with D unclear. Germline CDR1 and CDR2: SGHAT and FQNNGV. V lost 1 base to trimming and J lost 4 bases, with 13 bases between them. CDR3 length: 15 amino acids. CDR3 region: CASSLVSGFGTEAFF. CDR3 DNA: TGTGCCAGCAGCTTAGTCTCGGGGTTTGGCACTGAAGCTTTCTTT.

The V and J genes are TRBV28 and TRBJ1-5, with D possibly TRBD1 on 6 matching bases. The CDR3 runs to 19 residues. The germline CDR1 and CDR2 sequences are MDHEN and SYDVKM. Trimming removed 7 bases from V and 2 bases from J, with 27 bases in between. CDR3 in amino acids: CASTKLLGRGIDGNQPQHF. Here the CDR3 DNA reads TGTGCCAGCACCAAGCTTTTGGGCAGGGGTATAGATGGCAATCAGCCCCAGCATTTT.

This rearrangement joins TRBV7-2 to TRBJ2-3, with 12 bases fitting TRBD2. This CDR3 is built from 16 residues. Germline loops: CDR1 SGHTA, CDR2 FQGNSA. With V trimmed by 6 bases and J by 7 bases, 11 bases remained unmatched. This CDR3 is CASSLKTSGGVHTQYF. CDR3 in DNA: TGTGCCAGCAGTCTCAAGACTAGCGGGGGCGTACATACGCAGTATTTT.

The J gene is TRBJ1-1, the V gene TRBV5-1; D is perhaps TRBD1 (5 bases). Trimming took off 5 bases at V and 3 bases at J, with 11 bases between the two ends. The CDR3 runs 13 residues. Germline values: CDR1 SGHRS, CDR2 YFSETQ. In DNA, the CDR3 is TGCGCCAGCAGGACCCAAGGGGACACTGAAGCTTTCTTT. Amino acids: CASRTQGDTEAFF.

The chain joins TRBV30 to TRBJ2-7; TRBD1 matches at 10 bases. Germline values: CDR1 GTSNPN, CDR2 SVGIG (reference sequence). This CDR3 is 13 amino acids long. V lost 5 bases and J lost 6; bases outside the gene matches: 7. The CDR3: CAWAHRDRGEQYF. CDR3 sequence (DNA): TGTGCCTGGGCCCACCGGGACAGGGGCGAGCAGTACTTC.

The chain has TRBV18 and TRBJ1-1; 8 positions agree with TRBD1. V lost 5 bases to trimming and J lost 0 bases; unmatched junction nucleotides: 8. Per germline, CDR1 KGHSH and CDR2 LQKENI. The CDR3 sequence is 16 residues long. The CDR3 coding sequence is TGTGCCAGCTCATATAAGACAGGGGAAATGAACACTGAAGCTTTCTTT. It translates to CASSYKTGEMNTEAFF.

The chain links TRBV5-1 to TRBJ2-7, with 10 bases that match TRBD2. Germline V gene sequence: CDR1 SGHRS, CDR2 YFSETQ. The CDR3 extends over 15 amino acids. With V trimmed by 0 bases and J by 2 bases, 2 bases remained unmatched. CDR3 sequence (DNA): TGCGCCAGCAGCTTGGAGAGCGGGGGGGCCTACGAGCAGTACTTC. Amino acid sequence: CASSLESGGAYEQYF.

This rearrangement joins TRBV27 to TRBJ1-4; D unresolved. V lost 3 bases, J lost 8 bases, and 16 bases lay in between. The CDR3 is 15 amino acids. Germline V lookup: CDR1 MNHEY, CDR2 SMNVEV (reference sequence). The CDR3: CASSFSPVGDEKLFF. The DNA of the CDR3 is TGTGCCAGCAGTTTTAGCCCGGTGGGAGACGAAAAACTGTTTTTT.

The chain combines TRBV19 with TRBJ1-1, with 11 bases fitting TRBD1. V lost 5 bases, J lost 6 bases, and 11 bases stayed unmatched. Germline V gives CDR1 LNHDA, CDR2 SQIVND (reference sequence). This CDR3 has 16 residues. In DNA form, the CDR3 reads TGTGCCAGTAGTTTCGGACAGGGGGCACTAAGAGCTGAAGCTTTCTTT. Its protein product is CASSFGQGALRAEAFF.

The rearrangement uses TRBV2 and TRBJ2-2, with D unresolved. Germline assignment: CDR1 SNHLY and CDR2 FYNNEI. This CDR3 spans 16 amino acids. Trimming cost V 4 bases and J 3 bases, with 15 bases left between them. The CDR3 sequence: CASSALRSSDTGELFF. CDR3 DNA: TGTGCCAGCAGTGCCCTCAGGAGTTCCGACACCGGGGAGCTGTTTTTT. Looking up the rest from reference TRBV2 and TRBJ2-2 gives the full variable domain: EPEVTQTPSHQVTQMGQEVILRCVPISNHLYFYWYRQILGQKVEFLVSFYNNEISEKSEIFDDQFSVERPDGSNFTLKIRSTKLEDSAMYFCASSALRSSDTGELFFGEGSRLTVL.

The chain employs TRBV7-9 and TRBJ1-4; 8 bases agree with TRBD1. This CDR3 contains 17 residues. Germline V gives CDR1 SEHNR, CDR2 FQNEAQ (reference sequence). J lost 1 base, V lost 4 bases, and 8 bases had no gene match. The CDR3 DNA reads TGTGCCAGCAGCTCTGGGCAGGGGGCAGGAACTAATGAAAAACTGTTTTTT. Its protein is CASSSGQGAGTNEKLFF.

This clone has a single count. This sequence joins TRBV4-1 and TRBJ1-2; a possible D gene is TRBD1 (6 bases). CDR3 size: 14 residues. Germline CDR1 reads MGHRA; CDR2 reads YSYEKL. Trimming stripped 1 base from V and 7 bases from J, with 13 bases between. The CDR3 nucleotides are TGCGCCAGCAGCCAAGGGAAACAGGGCGGTGGCTACACCTTC. Amino acids: CASSQGKQGGGYTF.

The V gene is TRBV7-9, the J gene TRBJ1-1; D not certain. This CDR3 has 15 residues. V was pared by 4 bases and J by 6 bases, with 18 bases between. Germline-derived CDR1 and CDR2 are SEHNR and FQNEAQ (reference sequence). DNA of the CDR3: TGTGCCAGCAGCTCGCCGCGCGGTCAGTACCCTGAAGCTTTCTTT. Translated: CASSSPRGQYPEAFF.

The chain has TRBV6-5 and TRBJ1-4; D remains ambiguous. Between the trimmed V and J ends, which lost 0 bases and 8 bases, there was a span of 16 bases. CDR1 is MNHEY and CDR2 is SVGAGI in the germline V gene. The CDR3 has 16 residues. The CDR3 reads CASSYSPAPPPEKLFF. The CDR3 bases are TGTGCCAGCAGTTACTCCCCGGCCCCACCACCCGAAAAACTGTTTTTT.

The V gene is TRBV5-1, the J gene TRBJ1-2; tentatively, D is TRBD1 (5 bases). The V and J ends lost 5 bases and 3 bases respectively, with 14 bases between them. The CDR3 consists of 14 residues. Germline values: CDR1 SGHRS, CDR2 YFSETQ. The CDR3 bases are TGCGCCAGCAGTCGTGAGGGGCGAGACTATGGCTACACCTTC. Its protein is CASSREGRDYGYTF.

The rearrangement uses TRBV19 and TRBJ1-5; D not certain. The germline gives CDR1 LNHDA, CDR2 SQIVND (reference sequence). The CDR3 sequence is 12 residues long. V lost 4 bases, J lost 4 bases, and 5 bases lay in between. The CDR3 reads CASSRPNQPQHF. In DNA form, the CDR3 reads TGTGCCAGTAGTAGACCAAATCAGCCCCAGCATTTT.

The V gene is TRBV5-1, the J gene TRBJ2-1, with D perhaps matching TRBD2 (6 bases). V was trimmed by 3 bases and J by 0 bases, leaving 13 bases between them. Germline V gene data show CDR1 as SGHRS and CDR2 as YFSETQ. The CDR3 has 16 amino acids. The chain's CDR3 is CASSSGLLSSYNEQFF. CDR3 DNA sequence: TGCGCCAGCAGCTCGGGACTTCTCAGCTCCTACAATGAGCAGTTCTTC. Based on the CDR3 plus reference TRBV5-1 and TRBJ2-1, the full variable domain is KAGVTQTPRYLIKTRGQQVTLSCSPISGHRSVSWYQQTPGQGLQFLFEYFSETQRNKGNFPGRFSGRQFSNSRSEMNVSTLELGDSALYLCASSSGLLSSYNEQFFGPGTRLTVL.

The V call is TRBV5-1, the J call TRBJ1-1; D may be TRBD1 (5 bases). The CDR3 covers 17 residues. Trimming stripped 5 bases from V and 1 base from J, with 21 bases between. Per germline, CDR1 SGHRS and CDR2 YFSETQ. CDR3 DNA sequence: TGCGCCAGCAGGACAAACGGGGACGTCCGGGGGAACACTGAAGCTTTCTTT. Protein sequence: CASRTNGDVRGNTEAFF.

This rearrangement joins TRBV5-5 to TRBJ1-3; D gene unclear. The CDR3 length is 16 residues. Between the trimmed V and J ends, which lost 5 bases and 4 bases, there was a span of 19 bases. The germline gives CDR1 SGHKS, CDR2 YYEKEE (reference sequence). In DNA, the CDR3 is TGTGCCAGCAGACAAGGACCTCCGCGTCAGGGAAACACCATATATTTT. Amino acids: CASRQGPPRQGNTIYF.